Shown below are 16 T cell receptor beta chains from a single sample sequenced in a study of T cell changes during pregnancy in multiple sclerosis. This table comes from immunoSEQ multiplex PCR, and its TCRdb copy is limited to in-frame clones, with some not included. The sample holds roughly 100,000 clones, about nine tenths seen once. The source was peripheral blood, collected after pregnancy. These receptors all come from a female donor with multiple sclerosis, enrolled in a pregnancy study.

This clone appeared a single time. The chain uses TRBV11-2 and TRBJ1-1, with 7 nucleotides matching TRBD1. This CDR3 is 14 amino acids long. J lost 0 bases, V lost 5 bases, and 3 bases had no gene match. CDR1 is SGHAT and CDR2 is FQNNGV in the germline V gene. The CDR3 sequence is CASSVDRVNTEAFF. In nucleotides, the CDR3 is TGTGCCAGCAGCGTCGACAGGGTGAACACTGAAGCTTTCTTT.

In DNA, the CDR3 is TGTGCTAGTGGTTTGGCCCCGGGACAGGGAGCTAGCAATCAGCCCCAGCATTTT. Protein: CASGLAPGQGASNQPQHF. The genes are TRBV12-5 and TRBJ1-5; 9 nucleotides agree with TRBD1. Germline V gene lookup returns CDR1 LGHNT and CDR2 FRNRAP. V trimming: 1 base; J trimming: 0 bases; junction bases outside the gene matches: 7. This CDR3 has 18 amino acids.

CDR3 protein: CAIETGVVLEAFF. CDR3 bases: TGTGCCATTGAGACAGGGGTAGTTTTGGAAGCTTTCTTT. The chain recombines TRBV6-1 with TRBJ1-1, with 8 bases that match TRBD1. V shed 10 bases and J 8 bases; nucleotides not matched to a gene: 12. Germline lookup yields CDR1 MNHNS and CDR2 SASEGT. There are 13 residues in the CDR3.

This chain connects TRBV4-1 to TRBJ1-4; D not certain. Germline lookup yields CDR1 MGHRA and CDR2 YSYEKL. The CDR3 is 15 amino acids. Trimming removed 2 bases from V and 8 bases from J, with 15 bases in between. The CDR3 protein is CASSQLLTAGEKLFF. The CDR3 nucleotides read TGCGCCAGCAGCCAATTATTAACAGCGGGAGAAAAACTGTTTTTT.

This rearrangement joins TRBV7-8 to TRBJ2-1; TRBD2 aligns across 11 bases. The J segment lost 4 bases and the V segment lost 2 bases, leaving 10 bases of the junction unmatched. In germline, CDR1 is SGHVS, CDR2 FQNEAQ. This CDR3 has 18 amino acids. DNA for the CDR3: TGTGCCAGCAGCTTAAGGTCTAGCGGGGGGACTAAGTACAATGAGCAGTTCTTC. Its protein is CASSLRSSGGTKYNEQFF.

This clone was found once. The chain recombines TRBV27 with TRBJ2-3; 11 bases fit TRBD2. This CDR3 contains 16 residues. In germline, CDR1 is MNHEY, CDR2 SMNVEV (reference sequence). V gave up 5 bases and J gave up 0 bases; unmatched junction bases: 4. The DNA of the CDR3 is TGTGCCAGCAGTAAATTAGCGGGGGGGAGCACAGATACGCAGTATTTT. This sequence encodes CASSKLAGGSTDTQYF.

The V gene is TRBV5-1, the J gene TRBJ2-1, with a weak D call TRBD1 (5 bases). The CDR3 loop spans 16 amino acids. Germline V gene sequence: CDR1 SGHRS, CDR2 YFSETQ. The V and J ends lost 3 bases and 7 bases respectively, with 20 bases between them. Written as DNA, the CDR3 is TGCGCCAGCAGCTCCCGTTCAGGGAACCCGACTAATGAGCAGTTCTTC. Translation: CASSSRSGNPTNEQFF.

The V call is TRBV4-2, the J call TRBJ1-2; D is perhaps TRBD1 (6 bases). V was pared by 4 bases and J by 2 bases, with 17 bases between. Germline V gene lookup returns CDR1 LGHNA and CDR2 YNFKEQ. CDR3 length equals 16 residues. The CDR3 DNA is TGTGCCAGCAGCCCGTCCGGTCAGGGGCAGAACTATGGCTACACCTTC. It specifies CASSPSGQGQNYGYTF.

The chain combines TRBV27 with TRBJ2-1, with 7 bases lining up with TRBD1. Trimming at V came to 3 bases and at J to 9 bases, leaving 8 bases not matched to a gene. The length of the CDR3 is 14 residues. Germline-derived CDR1 and CDR2 are MNHEY and SMNVEV (reference sequence). CDR3 bases: TGTGCCAGCAGTTTTGACAGGGCTAGGGGTGAGCAGTTCTTC. It specifies CASSFDRARGEQFF.

The chain couples TRBV6-1 to TRBJ1-1, with TRBD1 matching over 8 bases. The V segment lost 6 bases and the J segment 0 bases; nucleotides outside the gene matches: 6. The germline CDR1 and CDR2 sequences are MNHNS and SASEGT. The CDR3 has 15 amino acids. CDR3 in DNA: TGTGCCAGCAGCTACAGGGGGGGGATGAACACTGAAGCTTTCTTT. Protein product: CASSYRGGMNTEAFF.

CDR3: CASSEDRGNNEQFF. CDR3 nucleotide sequence: TGTGCCAGCAGCGAGGACAGGGGGAACAATGAGCAGTTCTTC. This rearrangement joins TRBV5-8 to TRBJ2-1; 10 bases agree with TRBD1. With V trimmed by 4 bases and J by 5 bases, 3 bases remained unmatched. CDR1 SGHTS and CDR2 YDEGEE come from the germline V gene. CDR3 size: 14 residues.

This clone was picked up one time. The genes are TRBV19 and TRBJ1-5; weak D call: TRBD1 (5 bases). The length of the CDR3 is 15 residues. Germline assignment: CDR1 LNHDA and CDR2 SQIVND (reference sequence). The ends were cut back, 2 bases at V and 1 base at J, with 9 bases in the middle. In nucleotides, the CDR3 is TGTGCCAGTAGTATAATGACAGCCAGCAATCAGCCCCAGCATTTT. It translates to CASSIMTASNQPQHF.

The chain couples TRBV7-2 to TRBJ1-4; D is ambiguous. Trimming took off 5 bases at V and 0 bases at J, with 10 bases between the two ends. Germline V lookup: CDR1 SGHTA, CDR2 FQGNSA. This CDR3 region has 15 residues. The CDR3 sequence: CASSPDWSTNEKLFF. The CDR3 nucleotides are TGTGCCAGCAGCCCAGACTGGTCAACTAATGAAAAACTGTTTTTT.

The chain couples TRBV5-1 to TRBJ1-6, with D perhaps matching TRBD1 (5 bases). The length of the CDR3 is 15 residues. Germline values: CDR1 SGHRS, CDR2 YFSETQ. The V and J ends lost 0 bases and 9 bases respectively, with 13 bases between them. CDR3 amino acids: CASSLARQGLSPLHF. In DNA, the CDR3 is TGCGCCAGCAGCTTGGCACGGCAGGGTCTTTCACCCCTCCACTTT.

The chain uses TRBV19 and TRBJ2-2; D possibly corresponds to TRBD1 (5 bases). V was cut by 9 bases and J by 3 bases, with 17 bases left in between. CDR3 length equals 15 residues. The germline CDR1 and CDR2 sequences are LNHDA and SQIVND (reference sequence). CDR3 bases: TGTGCCAGCCGGACACAGCAAACCTACACCGGGGAGCTGTTTTTT. Protein product: CASRTQQTYTGELFF. The full variable domain, in which reference TRBV19 and TRBJ2-2 provide the parts outside the CDR3, is DGGITQSPKYLFRKEGQNVTLSCEQNLNHDAMYWYRQDPGQGLRLIYYSQIVNDFQKGDIAEGYSVSREKKESFPLTVTSAQKNPTAFYLCASRTQQTYTGELFFGEGSRLTVL.

This clone was seen just once. The chain couples TRBV19 to TRBJ1-3; 7 positions match TRBD1. Looked up from germline, CDR1 is LNHDA and CDR2 is SQIVND (reference sequence). V shed 6 bases, J shed 4 bases, and the junction held 9 bases outside the gene matches. The CDR3 sequence is 15 residues long. CDR3: CASRITGTAGNTIYF. The DNA for the CDR3 is TGTGCCAGTAGGATAACCGGGACAGCCGGAAACACCATATATTTT. Looking up the rest from reference TRBV19 and TRBJ1-3 gives the full variable domain: DGGITQSPKYLFRKEGQNVTLSCEQNLNHDAMYWYRQDPGQGLRLIYYSQIVNDFQKGDIAEGYSVSREKKESFPLTVTSAQKNPTAFYLCASRITGTAGNTIYFGEGSWLTVV.